This entry concerns a single T cell receptor beta chain. The antigen remains unidentified. TCRdb analysed the RT-PCR reads with MiXCR anew, one entry per CDR3 protein. The sample shows 800,000 or so distinct CDR3 sequences, roughly 20% of them seen only once. This specimen belongs to a study of response to subunit inactivated influenza vaccine. General observations from the study: That few new T cells are recruited by each seasonal influenza vaccination was the authors' suggestion.

V was shortened by 1 base and J by 9 bases, with 9 bases between the two germline ends. This CDR3 comprises 12 residues. CDR1 and CDR2 (germline): KGHSH, LQKENI. The starting material was PBMCs from blood, obtained 4 to 6 days after vaccination. The chain combines TRBV18 with TRBJ1-2; no clear D. The clonotype was recovered from a man aged 45-65 years who received an inactivated influenza vaccine. Written as DNA, the CDR3 is TGTGCCAGCTCACCACTCAACGGCCGCTACACCTTC. It is translated as CASSPLNGRYTF.